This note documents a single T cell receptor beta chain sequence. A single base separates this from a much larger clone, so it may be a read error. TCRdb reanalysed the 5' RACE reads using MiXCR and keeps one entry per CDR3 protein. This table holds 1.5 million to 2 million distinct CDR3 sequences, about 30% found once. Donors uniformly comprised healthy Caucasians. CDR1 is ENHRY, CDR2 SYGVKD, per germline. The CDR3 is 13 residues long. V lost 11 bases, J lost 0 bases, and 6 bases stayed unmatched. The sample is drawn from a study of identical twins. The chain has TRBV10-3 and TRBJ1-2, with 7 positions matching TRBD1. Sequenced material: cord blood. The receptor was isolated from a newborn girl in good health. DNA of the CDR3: TGTGCCGTCACGGGGACAGCTAACTATGGCTACACCTTC. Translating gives CAVTGTANYGYTF.